One and the same sample provided the 16 T cell receptor beta chains below, sequenced in a study of radiation and T cells in renal cell carcinoma (TCRdb year 2020). Per the publication, the time point label means: blood 2 weeks post-SBRT. The sample's treatment or condition label, in plain terms: 15 Gy SBRT to primary tumor, nephrectomy 4 weeks later. Receptor amplification or capture employed the immunoSEQ multiplex PCR assay. Imported from immuneACCESS, the table was reduced by TCRdb to in-frame sequences with V and J called. These copies leave out some clones; in studies compared against another copy, an unresolved V gene accounts for under half, and the cause of the remainder is not known. This sample lists 100,000 to 150,000 clones; roughly four fifths were detected once. The ten largest make up roughly 5.9% of the sample. Sequenced here: blood, sampled from a patient whose treatment included radiotherapy and nephrectomy. These receptors all come from a man between 45 and 60 years old with renal cell carcinoma.

V is TRBV19 and J is TRBJ1-5, with a tentative D call TRBD1 (5 bases). In germline, CDR1 is LNHDA, CDR2 SQIVND (reference sequence). The CDR3 consists of 16 residues. Trimming pared 9 bases from V and 4 bases from J, leaving 22 bases between. In DNA, the CDR3 is TGTGCCAGCAAGGACCAGGTGGGGCTGGCGAATCAGCCCCAGCATTTT. It translates to CASKDQVGLANQPQHF.

The J gene is TRBJ2-7, the V gene TRBV7-9, with D perhaps matching TRBD1 (5 bases). The V gene lost 2 bases and the J gene lost 3 bases, with 11 bases spanning the gap. This CDR3 has 14 residues. Germline V gene data show CDR1 as SEHNR and CDR2 as FQNEAQ (reference sequence). The CDR3 DNA follows: TGTGCCAGCAGCTTATCTAGGGGAAACTACGAGCAGTACTTC. Protein sequence: CASSLSRGNYEQYF.

This chain joins TRBV7-2 and TRBJ2-5; D not certain. V was trimmed by 3 bases and J by 0 bases, leaving 5 bases between them. The CDR3 loop spans 13 amino acids. The germline gives CDR1 SGHTA, CDR2 FQGNSA. The CDR3 here is CASSLIYQETQYF. Here the CDR3 DNA reads TGTGCCAGCAGCTTGATTTACCAAGAGACCCAGTACTTC.

This chain uses TRBV2 with TRBJ2-1; 10 nucleotides line up with TRBD2. Germline CDR1 is SNHLY and CDR2 is FYNNEI. The V gene end was trimmed by 2 bases and the J gene end by 6 bases; junction bases not matched to a gene: 4. There are 15 residues in the CDR3. The CDR3: CASSERLAGTNEQFF. The CDR3 DNA follows: TGTGCCAGCAGTGAAAGACTAGCGGGCACCAATGAGCAGTTCTTC. The whole variable domain, filled in from reference TRBV2 and TRBJ2-1, reads EPEVTQTPSHQVTQMGQEVILRCVPISNHLYFYWYRQILGQKVEFLVSFYNNEISEKSEIFDDQFSVERPDGSNFTLKIRSTKLEDSAMYFCASSERLAGTNEQFFGPGTRLTVL.

The chain links TRBV18 to TRBJ2-7; D gene unclear. Trimming pared 0 bases from V and 7 bases from J, leaving 10 bases between. The CDR3 has 13 residues. Per germline, CDR1 KGHSH and CDR2 LQKENI. The CDR3 reads CASSPPAHGEQYF. DNA for the CDR3: TGTGCCAGCTCACCACCAGCGCATGGGGAGCAGTACTTC.

This rearrangement joins TRBV30 to TRBJ2-3; D is unresolved. The CDR3 is made up of 12 amino acids. In germline, CDR1 is GTSNPN, CDR2 SVGIG (reference sequence). The ends were cut back, 0 bases at V and 5 bases at J, with 6 bases in the middle. The CDR3 sequence is CAWSVTGDTQYF. CDR3 bases: TGTGCCTGGAGTGTGACGGGAGATACGCAGTATTTT.

V and J are TRBV18 and TRBJ2-7; the D is unclear. V shed 5 bases and J shed 0 bases, with 14 bases lying between them. Germline-derived CDR1 and CDR2 are KGHSH and LQKENI. The CDR3 covers 15 residues. CDR3: CASSDTGPLSYEQYF. CDR3 bases: TGTGCCAGCTCAGACACCGGGCCCCTCTCCTACGAGCAGTACTTC.

The chain joins TRBV30 to TRBJ2-4; 7 bases fit TRBD1. CDR3 length: 13 residues. J lost 6 bases, V lost 6 bases, and 8 bases had no gene match. CDR1 and CDR2 from the germline V gene are GTSNPN and SVGIG (reference sequence). CDR3 protein: CACRSRDRNIQYF. The CDR3 DNA sequence: TGTGCCTGCAGGTCCCGGGACAGAAACATTCAGTACTTC.

This rearrangement joins TRBV9 to TRBJ2-2; weak D call: TRBD1 (6 bases). CDR3 length: 19 amino acids. V dropped 3 bases and J dropped 1 base, with 22 bases sitting between them. Germline V lookup: CDR1 SGDLS, CDR2 YYNGEE. The CDR3 loop is CASSGNPGHRPGNTGELFF. CDR3 bases: TGTGCCAGCAGCGGAAACCCGGGACACCGCCCAGGGAACACCGGGGAGCTGTTTTTT.

This chain uses TRBV5-1 with TRBJ2-2; D possibly corresponds to TRBD2 (5 bases). The V and J ends lost 0 bases and 6 bases respectively, with 12 bases between them. This CDR3 has 15 residues. Germline CDR1 is SGHRS and CDR2 is YFSETQ. The CDR3 DNA reads as TGCGCCAGCAGCTTGGAGTCCGGGGTAGCCGGGGAGCTGTTTTTT. Translating it yields CASSLESGVAGELFF.

The chain recombines TRBV7-2 with TRBJ1-2; 9 bases are a match to TRBD1. The CDR3 spans 17 residues. Germline lookup yields CDR1 SGHTA and CDR2 FQGNSA. With 1 base clipped from V and 4 bases from J, the junction kept 10 bases outside the gene matches. CDR3 amino acids: CASSLVGMDRGVYGYTF. The DNA for the CDR3 is TGTGCCAGCAGCTTAGTCGGAATGGACAGGGGTGTCTATGGCTACACCTTC.

This clone was recorded once. The J gene is TRBJ2-3, the V gene TRBV27; D not certain. CDR1 and CDR2 (germline): MNHEY, SMNVEV (reference sequence). This CDR3 spans 9 amino acids. The V and J ends lost 7 bases and 4 bases respectively, with 0 bases between them. In DNA, the CDR3 is TGTGCCAGCACAGATACGCAGTATTTT. It codes for CASTDTQYF.

The chain couples TRBV6-1 to TRBJ1-2; 12 bases are shared with TRBD1. The CDR3 length is 16 residues. With V trimmed by 0 bases and J by 6 bases, 5 bases remained unmatched. CDR1 is MNHNS, CDR2 SASEGT, per germline. The CDR3 DNA reads as TGTGCCAGCAGTGAAGCGGGGACAGGGGGCAGGGATGGCTACACCTTC. The encoded protein is CASSEAGTGGRDGYTF.

This rearrangement joins TRBV19 to TRBJ1-1; the D gene is possibly TRBD1 (5 bases). The CDR3 runs 14 residues. CDR1 and CDR2 (germline): LNHDA, SQIVND (reference sequence). Trimming removed 6 bases at V and 0 bases at J, with 11 bases between. This CDR3 is CASSATVLNTEAFF. The CDR3 DNA is TGTGCCAGTAGCGCGACAGTTTTGAACACTGAAGCTTTCTTT.

The chain couples TRBV5-4 to TRBJ2-3, with D possibly matching TRBD2 (6 bases). Germline V lookup: CDR1 SGHNT, CDR2 YYREEE (reference sequence). With 0 bases removed from V and 2 bases from J, the gap between germline ends came to 13 bases. CDR3 length: 16 amino acids. CDR3 loop: CASSLAAGIYTDTQYF. The CDR3 DNA is TGTGCCAGCAGCTTGGCCGCGGGGATCTACACAGATACGCAGTATTTT.

The count of this clone is one. The rearrangement links TRBV11-1 to TRBJ2-7; 10 bases are a match to TRBD2. CDR1 and CDR2 (germline): SGHAT, FQDESV (reference sequence). This CDR3 contains 16 residues. Trimming removed 6 bases from V and 6 bases from J; junction bases left unmatched: 14. CDR3 protein: CASRVGPPAGGAEQYF. CDR3 coding DNA: TGTGCCAGCAGAGTGGGACCCCCAGCGGGAGGGGCCGAGCAGTACTTC.